The clone carrying this T cell receptor beta chain was counted many times. Germline V lookup: CDR1 SQVTM, CDR2 ANQGSEA. V lost 7 bases and J 0 bases, leaving 16 bases between the germline ends. The CDR3 runs to 15 residues. The data are from a study of low-dose radiotherapy and immunotherapy resistance in tumors. About the study: Members of Cohort 2 were treated with 1 Gy per fraction every two weeks; their total was 13 Gy over 26 weeks. Intravenous ipilimumab 1 mg/kg every six weeks was given with nivolumab 240 mg every two weeks. Every two weeks, cyclophosphamide 200 mg/m2 was infused one day before radiation plus immunotherapy. Aspirin was taken orally by patients at 300 mg daily for four cycles from cycle 1 day 1.

Indicated time point: before trial treatment. Gene-specific TRAV and TRBV primers were used for first-strand cDNA, covering alpha and beta chains. Amplification, which lasted around 20 PCR cycles, used a constant-region primer and V-primer adapter to amplify TCRs. TCRdb re-analysed the reads in MiXCR, keeping a single row per CDR3 protein. The data hold tens of thousands of distinct CDR3 sequences, with 15% to 20% observed a single time. This receptor was taken from a male donor with prostate cancer. The chain carries TRBV29-1 and TRBJ2-1; D might be TRBD1 (6 bases). The sample was PBMCs, taken before treatment. The CDR3 loop is CSARRQARSYNEQFF. For the CDR3, the DNA is TGCAGCGCACGTCGACAGGCACGCTCCTACAATGAGCAGTTCTTC.